This T cell receptor (beta chain) was sequenced in a study of regulatory T cells in long-lasting Graves disease. Germline CDR1 and CDR2: MNHEY and SMNVEV (reference sequence). V was shortened by 5 bases and J by 2 bases, with 12 bases between the two germline ends. The CDR3 covers 14 residues. Arm-PCR of CDR3 regions and iRepertoire HTBI primers were the basis on which TCR beta libraries were built. One entry per CDR3 protein results from TCRdb running MiXCR on the multiplex PCR reads. The data hold 400,000 to 450,000 distinct CDR3 sequences, with 16% observed a single time. Overall study findings and caveats: Persistent disease showed a preference for TRBV28, TRBJ1-2 and TRBJ2-5.

The sample's time point: newly diagnosed GD, antithyroid drugs for less than 3 months. RNA extracted from PBMCs served as the sequencing template. This clonotype showed up many times. Its antigen is unknown. These data also formed part of another study, on T cells in Graves' hyperthyroidism and ophthalmopathy. That paper states: The TCR CDR3 was amplified in a first-round RT-PCR using the HTBI primer set.

The TCR sequence derives from a woman between 25 and 40 years old with Graves disease. The sample was peripheral blood mononuclear cells (PBMCs), taken at new diagnosis, from a patient treated with antithyroid drugs. The rearrangement joins TRBV27 to TRBJ2-5; D perhaps matches TRBD2 (5 bases). The CDR3 sequence is CASSLLASQETQYF. CDR3 nucleotide sequence: TGTGCCAGCAGTCTCTTAGCGAGTCAAGAGACCCAGTACTTC.